This T cell receptor beta chain was obtained from a study of blood T cell repertoires in COVID-19. CDR3 length: 16 amino acids. V lost 6 bases, J lost 10 bases, and 15 bases stayed unmatched. Germline CDR1 and CDR2: MGHRA and YSYEKL. Sequenced by immunoSEQ multiplex PCR; TCRdb stores in-frame clones only, minus some. Of 110,000 to 150,000 clones in the sample, approximately 87% were seen once. The sample was peripheral blood. The chain recombines TRBV4-1 with TRBJ2-1; 10 nucleotides agree with TRBD2. The TCR originated in a woman aged 40 to 50 with acute or convalescent COVID-19. CDR3 nucleotide sequence: TGCGCCAGCAGTACCCAGATTATAGCGGGGGGAGGGGAGCAGTTCTTC. It yields the protein CASSTQIIAGGGEQFF.